This TCR beta chain was identified during a study of control samples from healthy donors and cancer patients. Germline V gene data show CDR1 as SGHRS and CDR2 as YFSETQ. The CDR3 has 14 amino acids. The V gene lost 5 bases and the J gene lost 3 bases, with 12 bases spanning the gap. The table came from immunoSEQ multiplex PCR; TCRdb's copy has only in-frame clones and leaves some out. The data contain roughly 120,000 clones, about nine tenths of them singletons. This rearrangement joins TRBV5-1 to TRBJ2-1, with D maybe TRBD2 (5 bases). The sample was blood. The TCR sequence derives from a man aged 35 to 55 in good health. CDR3 amino acids: CASSHGLVYNEQFF. CDR3 nucleotides: TGCGCCAGCAGTCATGGACTGGTCTACAATGAGCAGTTCTTC.